This T cell receptor beta chain was found in a study of beta chain features in type 1 diabetes. Overall study results and limits: Significant though moderate, a shortening of TCRB CDR3s appeared in all four CD4+ subsets of Type 1 diabetes patients. With patients and controls alike, PCR might favor shorter templates to an equal degree.

This CDR3 spans 16 amino acids. CDR1 and CDR2 (germline): SGHNT, YENEEA. V lost 0 bases and J 2 bases, leaving 13 bases between the germline ends. Every isolated RNA sample was fully reverse transcribed, so sequencing captured expressed TCRB transcripts. It was found that naive, central memory and regulatory T cell samples averaged around 3.8 million reads. Produced via immunoSEQ multiplex PCR; TCRdb's table is partial and in-frame only. The table shows 300,000 to 450,000 clones, with roughly 13% occurring only once. This clone was observed a handful of times. Its antigen remains unidentified. Stem cell-like memory, regulatory, central memory and naive CD4+ cells were sorted via CD45RO/CCR7/CD25/CD127/CD95/CD27.

The V and J genes are TRBV11-3 and TRBJ1-1; no clear D gene. The sequencing input was naive CD4+ T cells from blood. This TCR was recovered from a man between 18 and 35 years old in good health. The CDR3 coding sequence is TGTGCCAGCAGCTTAGATAGTCGGAGAAGCAACACTGAAGCTTTCTTT. Translated, it gives CASSLDSRRSNTEAFF.